One T cell receptor (beta chain) is described in this entry. V gave up 4 bases and J gave up 8 bases; unmatched junction bases: 7. The germline gives CDR1 SQVTM, CDR2 ANQGSEA. This CDR3 is built from 15 residues. TCRdb keeps only in-frame clones here, not all; method: immunoSEQ multiplex PCR. Counted here are some 35,000 clones, around nine tenths occurring once; the ten biggest clones make up about 0.72%. The sample is drawn from a study of T cell changes during pregnancy in multiple sclerosis. The receptor's source is a female donor in good health, enrolled as a control in a pregnancy study. The material was CD4+ T cells from peripheral blood mononuclear cells, obtained after pregnancy. The rearrangement joins TRBV29-1 to TRBJ2-1; 14 bases match TRBD2. Here the CDR3 DNA reads TGCAGCGTTGGGAGACTAGCGGGGGGGCCGTATGAGCAGTTCTTC. Protein: CSVGRLAGGPYEQFF.